The present TCR beta chain was sequenced within a study of cytomegalovirus exposure and HLA in healthy donors. Study-level points and caveats: Other equally common chains were less clonally expanded than HLA-associated TCR beta chains, a later analysis showed. Judged likely to be a sequencing artifact was a cluster of highly shared sequence variants. Analyses of presence and absence presupposed an approximately uniform sequencing depth across donors.

With respect to this clone: The antigen is not known.

With 60 Vbeta and 13 Jbeta primers, the PCR was carried out. The data were produced by immunoSEQ multiplex PCR, yet TCRdb's version contains in-frame clones alone and is incomplete. The sample records about 160,000 clones, 84% being singletons. The CDR3 totals 13 residues. V lost 6 bases and J lost 3; bases outside the gene matches: 1. The germline V gene encodes CDR1 SNHLY and CDR2 FYNNEI. The sample consisted of PBMCs. The chain carries TRBV2 and TRBJ2-7; 11 bases align to TRBD2. The sequence was collected from a man younger than 35 in good health and CMV-seronegative. The CDR3 DNA is TGTGCCAGCAGCGGACTAGCGGGCTACGAGCAGTACTTC. Protein: CASSGLAGYEQYF.